The 27 T cell receptor beta chains below come from one sample, sequenced in a study of shared clonotypes between healthy human individuals. Sequencing used immunoSEQ multiplex PCR; TCRdb keeps in-frame clones, though not all of them. The sample carries 1,400,000 or so clones, approximately 98.5% recorded once. Sequenced: naive CD4+ T cells sorted from blood. Subset of the sample: CD45RA+ positively selected. Every receptor here comes from a man aged 25 to 40 in good health.

The gene calls are TRBV7-9 and TRBJ1-4; D is uncertain. V was clipped by 5 bases and J by 10 bases, with 8 bases between them. This CDR3 region has 11 residues. CDR1 is SEHNR, CDR2 FQNEAQ, per germline (reference sequence). CDR3 in DNA: TGTGCCAGCAGCACCGACGGAAAACTGTTTTTT. It specifies CASSTDGKLFF.

The rearrangement links TRBV7-2 to TRBJ1-1; D ambiguous. The length of the CDR3 is 11 residues. V was pared by 2 bases and J by 11 bases, with 9 bases between. In germline, CDR1 is SGHTA, CDR2 FQGNSA. DNA for the CDR3: TGTGCCAGCAGCTTACAGATTCGGGCTTTCTTT. Its translation is CASSLQIRAFF.

This chain links TRBV6-5 with TRBJ2-5, with 7 bases matching TRBD1. Germline assignment: CDR1 MNHEY and CDR2 SVGAGI. Trimming cost V 5 bases and J 7 bases; bases outside gene matches: 7. This CDR3 region has 13 residues. The CDR3 here is CASSTRQGRTQYF. For the CDR3, the DNA is TGTGCCAGCAGTACCCGACAGGGCAGGACCCAGTACTTC.

CDR3 nucleotide sequence: TGCAGCGTCTTGCGGTCCTATAACTATGGCTACACCTTC. Translation: CSVLRSYNYGYTF. The chain is built from TRBV29-1 and TRBJ1-2; no reliable D call. This CDR3 region has 13 residues. Germline loops: CDR1 SQVTM, CDR2 ANQGSEA. Trimming removed 6 bases at V and 1 base at J, with 12 bases between.

The J gene is TRBJ2-7, the V gene TRBV5-6; tentative D call: TRBD1 (5 bases). The CDR3 extends over 13 amino acids. The germline V and J ends were trimmed by 0 bases and 5 bases, with 9 bases remaining between them. Germline CDR1 reads SGHDT; CDR2 reads YYEEEE. DNA for the CDR3: TGTGCCAGCAGCTTGGTCAGGGCACACGAGCAGTACTTC. Amino acids: CASSLVRAHEQYF.

The chain is built from TRBV6-6 and TRBJ2-7; 9 nucleotides match TRBD2. Germline CDR1 and CDR2: MNHNY and SVGAGI (reference sequence). The ends lost 2 bases at V and 7 bases at J; junction bases unmatched: 12. The CDR3 loop spans 16 amino acids. The CDR3 bases are TGTGCCAGCAGTTACCCCGTGGGCTTGGCGGGGGGGGAGCAGTACTTC. Residues: CASSYPVGLAGGEQYF.

Here the CDR3 reads CASTGSRVFPTTNEKLFF. Here the CDR3 DNA reads TGTGCCAGCACCGGATCCAGGGTATTCCCCACAACTAATGAAAAACTGTTTTTT. The chain combines TRBV28 with TRBJ1-4; perhaps TRBD1 as D (5 bases). The CDR3 sequence is 18 residues long. Deletions cut 7 bases from V and 0 bases from J, with 21 bases between. CDR1 and CDR2 (germline): MDHEN, SYDVKM.

The rearrangement joins TRBV14 to TRBJ1-1, with 8 bases lining up with TRBD1. Germline values: CDR1 SGHDN, CDR2 FVKESK. The ends lost 8 bases at V and 1 base at J; junction bases unmatched: 9. The CDR3 loop spans 15 amino acids. The CDR3 sequence is CASLETGTGNTEAFF. The CDR3 DNA reads as TGTGCCAGCCTCGAGACCGGGACAGGGAACACTGAAGCTTTCTTT.

The V and J genes are TRBV6-5 and TRBJ1-2, with 10 positions matching TRBD1. CDR3 length: 14 residues. Germline V gene lookup returns CDR1 MNHEY and CDR2 SVGAGI. The ends lost 2 bases at V and 8 bases at J; junction bases unmatched: 5. CDR3 in amino acids: CASSYQGQGFGYTF. The CDR3 DNA reads TGTGCCAGCAGTTACCAGGGACAGGGGTTCGGCTACACCTTC.

The rearrangement joins TRBV10-3 to TRBJ1-2, with 7 bases aligning to TRBD1. With 4 bases clipped from V and 4 bases from J, the junction kept 9 bases outside the gene matches. CDR3 length: 15 amino acids. Germline values: CDR1 ENHRY, CDR2 SYGVKD. The CDR3 sequence is CAISAENRGGYGYTF. DNA for the CDR3: TGTGCCATCAGTGCTGAGAACAGGGGTGGCTATGGCTACACCTTC.

The chain carries TRBV28 and TRBJ1-2; unclear D gene. The germline gives CDR1 MDHEN, CDR2 SYDVKM. This CDR3 is built from 13 residues. Trimming stripped 5 bases from V and 6 bases from J, with 13 bases between. This chain's CDR3 is CASSVKERDGYTF. CDR3 DNA sequence: TGTGCCAGCAGTGTTAAGGAGCGCGATGGCTACACCTTC.

This chain joins TRBV7-2 and TRBJ1-5; D is undetermined. CDR1 and CDR2 from the germline V gene are SGHTA and FQGNSA. V lost 0 bases to trimming and J lost 7 bases, with 10 bases between them. The CDR3 extends over 14 amino acids. The CDR3 nucleotides read TGTGCCAGCAGCTTAGCGGGATGGGGACAGCCCCAGCATTTT. Protein: CASSLAGWGQPQHF.

This chain links TRBV7-2 with TRBJ2-7, with D perhaps matching TRBD2 (5 bases). V gave up 3 bases and J gave up 0 bases, with 12 bases separating them. CDR1 is SGHTA, CDR2 FQGNSA, per germline. This CDR3 is built from 15 residues. CDR3 DNA sequence: TGTGCCAGCAGCTTCCCGGGGTCTAGCTCCTACGAGCAGTACTTC. Its translation is CASSFPGSSSYEQYF.

This chain connects TRBV5-1 to TRBJ2-3; 7 bases map to TRBD1. The CDR3 has 14 residues. V trimming: 7 bases; J trimming: 5 bases; junction bases outside the gene matches: 10. From germline, CDR1 is SGHRS and CDR2 YFSETQ. The CDR3 nucleotides are TGCGCCAGCGGATCAACAGGGGTTGGAGATACGCAGTATTTT. Protein sequence: CASGSTGVGDTQYF.

The rearrangement joins TRBV7-2 to TRBJ2-3; the D is unclear. Germline assignment: CDR1 SGHTA and CDR2 FQGNSA. Trimming shortened V by 0 bases and J by 6 bases, and 7 bases separated the two germline ends. The CDR3 spans 13 residues. The CDR3 loop reads CASSLALEDTQYF. CDR3 in DNA: TGTGCCAGCAGCTTAGCTTTGGAGGATACGCAGTATTTT.

A note on this clone: Other nucleotide sequences in the sample specify the same CDR3. This chain joins TRBV9 and TRBJ2-5; 8 nucleotides agree with TRBD1. V was clipped by 4 bases and J by 5 bases; unmatched bases: 7. In germline, CDR1 is SGDLS, CDR2 YYNGEE. This CDR3 has 14 residues. In DNA form, the CDR3 reads TGTGCCAGCAGCTCCGGACAGGGCCGTGAGACCCAGTACTTC. It specifies CASSSGQGRETQYF. The variable domain in full, completed from reference TRBV9 and TRBJ2-5, reads DSGVTQTPKHLITATGQRVTLRCSPRSGDLSVYWYQQSLDQGLQFLIQYYNGEERAKGNILERFSAQQFPDLHSELNLSSLELGDSALYFCASSSGQGRETQYFGPGTRLLVL.

The chain combines TRBV7-2 with TRBJ2-1; 7 nucleotides agree with TRBD2. Trimming at V came to 4 bases and at J to 6 bases, leaving 6 bases not matched to a gene. CDR3 length equals 14 residues. Germline CDR1 SGHTA, CDR2 FQGNSA. The CDR3 spells CASSWASGGNEQFF. The CDR3 DNA follows: TGTGCCAGCAGCTGGGCTAGCGGCGGCAATGAGCAGTTCTTC.

The rearrangement uses TRBV7-9 and TRBJ1-1, with D unclear. CDR1 SEHNR and CDR2 FQNEAQ come from the germline V gene (reference sequence). This CDR3 region has 13 residues. Trimming took off 5 bases at V and 6 bases at J, with 13 bases between the two ends. CDR3 amino acids: CASSLTTKAEAFF. Here the CDR3 DNA reads TGTGCCAGCAGCCTAACGACGAAGGCTGAAGCTTTCTTT.

In DNA form, the CDR3 reads TGTGCCAGCAGCCAAGATGGCCCAGGTAATTCCTACGAGCAGTACTTC. It translates to CASSQDGPGNSYEQYF. The chain joins TRBV14 to TRBJ2-7; no clear D. This CDR3 spans 16 amino acids. CDR1 and CDR2 (germline): SGHDN, FVKESK. V dropped 0 bases and J dropped 1 base, with 13 bases sitting between them.

The genes are TRBV19 and TRBJ1-3, with D unclear. CDR1 and CDR2 (germline): LNHDA, SQIVND (reference sequence). The CDR3 totals 16 residues. Deletions cut 3 bases from V and 4 bases from J, with 16 bases between. The chain's CDR3 is CASSMKQPTLGNTIYF. The CDR3 DNA follows: TGTGCCAGTAGTATGAAGCAGCCAACCTTGGGAAACACCATATATTTT.

V is TRBV28 and J is TRBJ2-1; D not resolved. The germline V gene has CDR1 MDHEN and CDR2 SYDVKM. The CDR3 is 15 amino acids. Trimming pared 5 bases from V and 0 bases from J, leaving 11 bases between. The CDR3 DNA reads as TGTGCCAGCAGTCAACGTTCGGGCTCCTACAATGAGCAGTTCTTC. It specifies CASSQRSGSYNEQFF.

The chain employs TRBV5-1 and TRBJ2-1; TRBD1 agrees at 7 bases. Germline V CDR1 and CDR2: SGHRS, YFSETQ. The CDR3 totals 15 residues. V shed 0 bases, J shed 3 bases, and the junction held 3 bases outside the gene matches. DNA of the CDR3: TGCGCCAGCAGCTTGGACTCAGGGGGCTACAATGAGCAGTTCTTC. This gives the protein CASSLDSGGYNEQFF.

The CDR3 DNA reads TGTGCCAGCAGCTCCCGGGTTTCGAACACTGAAGCTTTCTTT. It encodes CASSSRVSNTEAFF. V and J are TRBV5-4 and TRBJ1-1; D is unclear. V was clipped by 3 bases and J by 1 base, with 10 bases between them. Germline V gene sequence: CDR1 SGHNT, CDR2 YYREEE (reference sequence). This CDR3 spans 14 amino acids.

The gene calls are TRBV4-1 and TRBJ2-1; 8 bases agree with TRBD2. Trimming at V came to 5 bases and at J to 7 bases, leaving 4 bases not matched to a gene. CDR1 and CDR2 from the germline V gene are MGHRA and YSYEKL. This CDR3 contains 13 residues. The CDR3 bases are TGCGCCAGCAGCGGCGGGAGGAGGAATGAGCAGTTCTTC. Its translation is CASSGGRRNEQFF.

This rearrangement joins TRBV7-6 to TRBJ1-3, with D unclear. This CDR3 contains 14 residues. Germline lookup yields CDR1 SGHVS and CDR2 FNYEAQ. Trimming stripped 2 bases from V and 7 bases from J, with 12 bases between. CDR3 DNA: TGTGCCAGCAGCTTAAACAGCGGGGAGAACACCATATATTTT. Protein product: CASSLNSGENTIYF.

The gene calls are TRBV9 and TRBJ2-3; TRBD2 matches 8 bases. V trimming: 2 bases; J trimming: 0 bases; junction bases outside the gene matches: 8. CDR3 size: 17 residues. CDR1 is SGDLS and CDR2 is YYNGEE in the germline V gene. The CDR3 here is CASSVGAGGISTDTQYF. CDR3 DNA: TGTGCCAGCAGCGTCGGTGCGGGAGGCATTAGCACAGATACGCAGTATTTT.

The rearrangement uses TRBV10-3 and TRBJ2-7, with TRBD2 as a possible D gene (5 bases). The germline V gene has CDR1 ENHRY and CDR2 SYGVKD. Trimming shortened V by 7 bases and J by 7 bases, and 20 bases separated the two germline ends. The CDR3 is 14 residues long. The CDR3 DNA reads TGTGCCATCAAAAAATCGAAGGGATCGGGGGAGCAGTACTTC. Encoded protein: CAIKKSKGSGEQYF.